These T cell receptor beta chains were read from a single sample in a study of T cells after yellow fever vaccination. Using its own MiXCR run on the 5' RACE reads, TCRdb lists one record per CDR3 protein. This sample yields about 300,000 distinct CDR3 sequences, of which around 6.8% are seen a single time; roughly a sixth belongs to the top ten. Sequencing was performed on PBMCs, taken approximately 40 days after the first yellow fever vaccination. Receptors originate from a man between 18 and 35 years old who received the YFV17D yellow fever vaccine. Both conserved end residues are part of each CDR3. The D gene is left open where the match is weak. Only some rows state a clone size, as once, few, many or a class for expanded clones.

j_gene: TRBJ1-2
abundance: many
d_gene: .
v_gene: TRBV12-3/TRBV12-4
CDR3nt: TGTGCCAGCAGTTTTCCAGGGGACTATGGCTACACCTTC
CDR3aa: CASSFPGDYGYTF

j_gene: TRBJ1-6
abundance: .
d_gene: .
v_gene: TRBV28
CDR3nt: TGTGCCAGCAGTCCAACGCGAGTAAATAATTCACCCCTCCACTTT
CDR3aa: CASSPTRVNNSPLHF

j_gene: TRBJ2-5
abundance: .
d_gene: .
v_gene: TRBV4-1
CDR3nt: TGCGCCAGCAGCCAAGATCGGTTTTCTGAGACCCAGTACTTC
CDR3aa: CASSQDRFSETQYF

j_gene: TRBJ1-5
abundance: .
d_gene: TRBD1
v_gene: TRBV6-5
CDR3nt: TGTGCCAGCAGTATACTCACAGGGGGCTTAGGTCAGCCCCAGCATTTT
CDR3aa: CASSILTGGLGQPQHF

j_gene: TRBJ2-1
abundance: few
d_gene: .
v_gene: TRBV14
CDR3nt: TGTGCCAGCAGCCAAAAGCCAGGGGCCGGACTCTACAATGAGCAGTTCTTC
CDR3aa: CASSQKPGAGLYNEQFF

j_gene: TRBJ2-2
abundance: .
d_gene: .
v_gene: TRBV10-2
CDR3nt: TGCGCCAGCAGGTCTGGGGGGGCTTACACCGGGGAGCTGTTTTTT
CDR3aa: CASRSGGAYTGELFF

j_gene: TRBJ1-1
abundance: .
d_gene: .
v_gene: TRBV28
CDR3nt: TGTGCCAGCATCCCCGGACAGAACACTGAAGCTTTCTTT
CDR3aa: CASIPGQNTEAFF

j_gene: TRBJ2-2
abundance: many
d_gene: .
v_gene: TRBV4-3
CDR3nt: TGCGCCAGCAGCCAAGAGGTATTAGCGGACACCGGGGAGCTGTTTTTT
CDR3aa: CASSQEVLADTGELFF

j_gene: TRBJ2-7
abundance: few
d_gene: .
v_gene: TRBV6-5
CDR3nt: TGTGCCAGCAGTTCCCCCCGGGAGAGGTCCTACGAGCAGTACTTC
CDR3aa: CASSSPRERSYEQYF

j_gene: TRBJ2-7
abundance: few
d_gene: .
v_gene: TRBV10-3
CDR3nt: TGTGCCAACCGAGGGGGGCCGACCTACGAGCAGTACTTC
CDR3aa: CANRGGPTYEQYF

j_gene: TRBJ1-1
abundance: .
d_gene: .
v_gene: TRBV12-3/TRBV12-4
CDR3nt: TGTGCCAGCAGTTTCCCCCCCGGCAGGGGTACTGAAGCTTTCTTT
CDR3aa: CASSFPPGRGTEAFF

j_gene: TRBJ2-3
abundance: few
d_gene: TRBD2
v_gene: TRBV4-3
CDR3nt: TGCGCCAGCAGCCAAGAGATAACTAGCGGAACGTCCAGTGCAGATACGCAGTATTTT
CDR3aa: CASSQEITSGTSSADTQYF

j_gene: TRBJ1-1
abundance: many
d_gene: TRBD1
v_gene: TRBV5-1
CDR3nt: TGCGCCAGCAGAGCTGACAGGGGGCTAACTGAAGCTTTCTTT
CDR3aa: CASRADRGLTEAFF

j_gene: TRBJ2-7
abundance: many
d_gene: .
v_gene: TRBV4-3
CDR3nt: TGCGCCAGCAGCCAAGAGTGGGAAACCTACGAGCAGTACTTC
CDR3aa: CASSQEWETYEQYF

j_gene: TRBJ2-1
abundance: .
d_gene: .
v_gene: TRBV6-5
CDR3nt: TGTGACAGCAGCACCGGGACGGAGCAGTTCTTC
CDR3aa: CDSSTGTEQFF

j_gene: TRBJ1-1
abundance: many
d_gene: .
v_gene: TRBV7-3
CDR3nt: TGTGCCAGCAGCTCCCCAGGGGCCACTGAAGCTTTCTTT
CDR3aa: CASSSPGATEAFF

j_gene: TRBJ1-1
abundance: .
d_gene: .
v_gene: TRBV28
CDR3nt: TGTGCCAGCAGTTTATCTTCTCCGGGACGGGGGGGAAACACTGAAGCTTTCTTT
CDR3aa: CASSLSSPGRGGNTEAFF

j_gene: TRBJ2-5
abundance: .
d_gene: TRBD2
v_gene: TRBV19
CDR3nt: TGTGCCAGTAGTAAAGGACTAGCGGGGGGGCCGAGGGAGACCCAGTACTTC
CDR3aa: CASSKGLAGGPRETQYF

j_gene: TRBJ2-7
abundance: .
d_gene: TRBD2
v_gene: TRBV11-2
CDR3nt: TGTGCCAGCAGGTACTCTAGCGGGGGATTCTACGAGCAGTACTTC
CDR3aa: CASRYSSGGFYEQYF

j_gene: TRBJ2-5
abundance: many
d_gene: .
v_gene: TRBV7-9
CDR3nt: TGTGCCAGCAGCGCTAACACTGGAGAGACCCAGTACTTC
CDR3aa: CASSANTGETQYF

j_gene: TRBJ1-2
abundance: few
d_gene: .
v_gene: TRBV7-2
CDR3nt: TGTGCCAGCAGCGACGCCTCCGGGACCTTTATTAACTATGGCTACACCTTC
CDR3aa: CASSDASGTFINYGYTF

j_gene: TRBJ2-7
abundance: few
d_gene: TRBD2
v_gene: TRBV7-2
CDR3nt: TGTGCCAGCAGCAGGACCGGGACTAGGGTTTCAGAGCAGTACTTC
CDR3aa: CASSRTGTRVSEQYF

j_gene: TRBJ2-6
abundance: .
d_gene: .
v_gene: TRBV21-1
CDR3nt: TGTGCCAGCAGCAAAGGTACCAGGGTGAAAGCTGGGGCCAACGTCCTGACTTTC
CDR3aa: CASSKGTRVKAGANVLTF

j_gene: TRBJ2-1
abundance: .
d_gene: TRBD2
v_gene: TRBV11-1
CDR3nt: TGTGCCAGCAGCTCCCTACAGACTAGCGGGGGGTACAATGAGCAGTTCTTC
CDR3aa: CASSSLQTSGGYNEQFF

j_gene: TRBJ1-3
abundance: few
d_gene: TRBD1
v_gene: TRBV20-1
CDR3nt: TGCAGTGCTCTTGGACAGGCTGGAAACACCATATATTTT
CDR3aa: CSALGQAGNTIYF

j_gene: TRBJ2-2
abundance: few
d_gene: TRBD2
v_gene: TRBV28
CDR3nt: TGTGCCAGCAGTTTTTTCAGCGGGGGGGCCGGAACCGGGGAGCTGTTTTTT
CDR3aa: CASSFFSGGAGTGELFF

j_gene: TRBJ1-1
abundance: few
d_gene: TRBD1
v_gene: TRBV20-1
CDR3nt: TGCAGTGCTAGACCCCAGGGGGACACTGAAGCTTTCTTT
CDR3aa: CSARPQGDTEAFF

j_gene: TRBJ2-1
abundance: .
d_gene: .
v_gene: TRBV5-5
CDR3nt: TGTGCCAGCACCCTACAAAGCTCCTACAATGAGCAGTTCTTC
CDR3aa: CASTLQSSYNEQFF

j_gene: TRBJ2-3
abundance: .
d_gene: TRBD2
v_gene: TRBV27
CDR3nt: TGTGCCAGCAGTTTTCTCCCGGGGGGAGATACGCAGTATTTT
CDR3aa: CASSFLPGGDTQYF

j_gene: TRBJ2-1
abundance: few
d_gene: TRBD2
v_gene: TRBV6-2/TRBV6-3
CDR3nt: TGTGCCAGCAGAAAAACTAGCGGGGCTCTCTCCTACAATGAGCAGTTCTTC
CDR3aa: CASRKTSGALSYNEQFF

j_gene: TRBJ1-6
abundance: .
d_gene: TRBD1
v_gene: TRBV20-1
CDR3nt: TGCAGTGCTAGAGGACAGGGGTCCTATAATTCACCCCTCCACTTT
CDR3aa: CSARGQGSYNSPLHF

j_gene: TRBJ1-6
abundance: .
d_gene: TRBD1
v_gene: TRBV10-3
CDR3nt: TGTGCCATCAAAGGGACAGGGGGATCACCCCTCCACTTT
CDR3aa: CAIKGTGGSPLHF

j_gene: TRBJ2-3
abundance: few
d_gene: TRBD2
v_gene: TRBV5-1
CDR3nt: TGCGCCAGCAGCTTCGGGACTAGCGGGGGGGCCAGAACAGATACGCAGTATTTT
CDR3aa: CASSFGTSGGARTDTQYF

j_gene: TRBJ2-4
abundance: many
d_gene: .
v_gene: TRBV3-1
CDR3nt: TGTGCCAGCAGCCGGGGACCACTTCGCAACATTCAGTACTTC
CDR3aa: CASSRGPLRNIQYF

j_gene: TRBJ2-5
abundance: .
d_gene: .
v_gene: TRBV6-5
CDR3nt: TGTGCCAGCAGTTACTCAGTATTAGGGGGAGACCAAGAGACCCAGTACTTC
CDR3aa: CASSYSVLGGDQETQYF